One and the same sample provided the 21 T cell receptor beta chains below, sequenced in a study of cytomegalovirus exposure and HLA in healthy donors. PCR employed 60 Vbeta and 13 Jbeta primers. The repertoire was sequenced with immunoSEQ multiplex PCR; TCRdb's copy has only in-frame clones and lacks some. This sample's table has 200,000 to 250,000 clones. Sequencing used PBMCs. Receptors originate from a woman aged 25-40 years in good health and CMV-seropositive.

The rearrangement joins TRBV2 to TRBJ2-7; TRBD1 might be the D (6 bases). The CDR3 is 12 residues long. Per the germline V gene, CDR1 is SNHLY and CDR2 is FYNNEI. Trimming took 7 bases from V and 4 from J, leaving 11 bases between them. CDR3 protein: CASKPQGYEQYF. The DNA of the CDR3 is TGTGCCAGCAAACCACAGGGATACGAGCAGTACTTC.

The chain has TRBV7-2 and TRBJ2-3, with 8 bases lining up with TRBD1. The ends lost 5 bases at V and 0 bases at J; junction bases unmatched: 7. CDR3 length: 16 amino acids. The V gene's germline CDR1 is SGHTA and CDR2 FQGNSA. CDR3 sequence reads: CASSPRQGASTDTQYF. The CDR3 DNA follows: TGTGCCAGCAGCCCGCGTCAGGGGGCGAGCACAGATACGCAGTATTTT.

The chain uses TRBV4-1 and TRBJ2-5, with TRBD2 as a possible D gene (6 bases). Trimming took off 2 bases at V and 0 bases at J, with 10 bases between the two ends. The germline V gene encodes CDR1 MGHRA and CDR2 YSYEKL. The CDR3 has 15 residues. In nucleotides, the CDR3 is TGCGCCAGCAGCCAAACGGCGGGGTACCAAGAGACCCAGTACTTC. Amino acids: CASSQTAGYQETQYF.

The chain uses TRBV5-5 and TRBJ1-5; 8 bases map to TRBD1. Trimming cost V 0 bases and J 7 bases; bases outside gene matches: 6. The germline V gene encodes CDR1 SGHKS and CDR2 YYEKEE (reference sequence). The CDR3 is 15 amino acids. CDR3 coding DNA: TGTGCCAGCAGCTTGGACAGGACAGGGCAACAGCCCCAGCATTTT. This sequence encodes CASSLDRTGQQPQHF.

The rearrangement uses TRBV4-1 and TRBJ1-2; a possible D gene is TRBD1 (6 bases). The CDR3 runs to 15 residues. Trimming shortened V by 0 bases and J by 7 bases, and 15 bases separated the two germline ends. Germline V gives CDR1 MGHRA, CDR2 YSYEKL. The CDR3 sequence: CASSQDLAGAVGYTF. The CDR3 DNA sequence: TGCGCCAGCAGCCAAGATCTCGCGGGGGCAGTTGGCTACACCTTC.

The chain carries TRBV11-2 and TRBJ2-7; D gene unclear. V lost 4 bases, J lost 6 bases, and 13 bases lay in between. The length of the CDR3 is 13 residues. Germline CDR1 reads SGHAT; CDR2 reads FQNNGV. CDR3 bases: TGTGCCAGCAGCTCCCCGTCCTTTCTCGAGCAGTACTTC. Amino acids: CASSSPSFLEQYF.

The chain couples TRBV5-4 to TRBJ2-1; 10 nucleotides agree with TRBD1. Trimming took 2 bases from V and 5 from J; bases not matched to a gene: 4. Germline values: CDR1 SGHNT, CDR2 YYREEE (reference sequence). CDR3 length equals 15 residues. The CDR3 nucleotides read TGTGCCAGCAGCTTTGGGGACAGGGGCCACAATGAGCAGTTCTTC. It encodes CASSFGDRGHNEQFF. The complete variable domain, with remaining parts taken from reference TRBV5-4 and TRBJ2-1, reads ETGVTQSPTHLIKTRGQQVTLRCSSQSGHNTVSWYQQALGQGPQFIFQYYREEENGRGNFPPRFSGLQFPNYSSELNVNALELDDSALYLCASSFGDRGHNEQFFGPGTRLTVL.

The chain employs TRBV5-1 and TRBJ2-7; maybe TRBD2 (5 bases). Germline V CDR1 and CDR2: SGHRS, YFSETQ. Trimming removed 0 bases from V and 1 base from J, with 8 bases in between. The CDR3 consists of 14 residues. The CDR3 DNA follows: TGCGCCAGCAGCTTGGCCTCGGGGTCCTACGAGCAGTACTTC. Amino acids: CASSLASGSYEQYF.

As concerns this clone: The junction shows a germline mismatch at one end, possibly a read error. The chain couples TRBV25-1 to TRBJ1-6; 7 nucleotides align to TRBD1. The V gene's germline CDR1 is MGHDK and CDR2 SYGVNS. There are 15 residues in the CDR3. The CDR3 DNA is TGTGCCACCAGTCCCACGGACAGGCGGAATTCACCCCTCCACTTT. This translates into CATSPTDRRNSPLHF.

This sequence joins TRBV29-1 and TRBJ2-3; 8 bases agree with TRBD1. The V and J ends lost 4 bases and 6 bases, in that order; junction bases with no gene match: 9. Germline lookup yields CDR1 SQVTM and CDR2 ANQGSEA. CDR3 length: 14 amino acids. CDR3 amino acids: CSVVQGAWGDTQYF. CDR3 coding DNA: TGCAGCGTTGTTCAGGGGGCGTGGGGGGATACGCAGTATTTT.

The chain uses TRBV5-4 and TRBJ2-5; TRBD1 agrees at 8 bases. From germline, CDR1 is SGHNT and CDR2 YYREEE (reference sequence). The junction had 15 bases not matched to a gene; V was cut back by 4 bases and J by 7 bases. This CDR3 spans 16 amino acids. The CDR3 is CASSRTGAGGFATQYF. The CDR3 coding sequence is TGTGCCAGCAGCCGTACAGGGGCAGGGGGCTTTGCGACCCAGTACTTC.

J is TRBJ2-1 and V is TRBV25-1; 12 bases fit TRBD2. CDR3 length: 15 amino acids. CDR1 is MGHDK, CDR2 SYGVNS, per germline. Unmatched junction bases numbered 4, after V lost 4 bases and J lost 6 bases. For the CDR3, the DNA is TGTGCCAGCAGTGCTCTAGCGGGGGGGCTCAATGAGCAGTTCTTC. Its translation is CASSALAGGLNEQFF. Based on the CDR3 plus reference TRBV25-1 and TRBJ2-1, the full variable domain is EADIYQTPRYLVIGTGKKITLECSQTMGHDKMYWYQQDPGMELHLIHYSYGVNSTEKGDLSSESTVSRIRTEHFPLTLESARPSHTSQYLCASSALAGGLNEQFFGPGTRLTVL.

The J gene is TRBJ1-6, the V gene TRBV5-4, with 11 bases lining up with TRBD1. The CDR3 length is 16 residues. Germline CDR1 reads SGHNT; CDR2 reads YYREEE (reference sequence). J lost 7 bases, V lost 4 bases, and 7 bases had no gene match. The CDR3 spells CASSRGQGAWNSPLHF. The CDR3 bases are TGTGCCAGCAGCCGAGGACAGGGGGCTTGGAATTCACCCCTCCACTTT.

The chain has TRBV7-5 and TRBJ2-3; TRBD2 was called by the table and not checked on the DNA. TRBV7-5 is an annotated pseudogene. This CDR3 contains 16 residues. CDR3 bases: TGTGTCAGAAGCCTGACTAGCGGGGGGTTAAAAGATACGCAGTATTTT. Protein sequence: CVRSLTSGGLKDTQYF.

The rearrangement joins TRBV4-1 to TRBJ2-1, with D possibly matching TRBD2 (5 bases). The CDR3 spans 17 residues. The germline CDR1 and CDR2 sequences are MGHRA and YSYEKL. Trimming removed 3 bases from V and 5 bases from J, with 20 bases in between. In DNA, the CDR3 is TGCGCCAGCAGCCACCCTACTAGTATTCGAGGGAACAATGAGCAGTTCTTC. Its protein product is CASSHPTSIRGNNEQFF.

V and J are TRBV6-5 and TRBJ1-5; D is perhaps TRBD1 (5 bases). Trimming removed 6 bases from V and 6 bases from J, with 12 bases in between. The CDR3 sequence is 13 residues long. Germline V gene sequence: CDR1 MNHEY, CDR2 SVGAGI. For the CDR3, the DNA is TGTGCCAGCAGGGGGGGGTTGGGTCAGCCCCAGCATTTT. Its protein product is CASRGGLGQPQHF.

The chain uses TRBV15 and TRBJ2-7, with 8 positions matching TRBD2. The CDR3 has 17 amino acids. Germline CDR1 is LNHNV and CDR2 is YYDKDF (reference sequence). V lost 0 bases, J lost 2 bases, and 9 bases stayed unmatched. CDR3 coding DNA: TGTGCCACCAGCAGAGAAGGGTTAGCGGGGCCCACCTACGAGCAGTACTTC. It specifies CATSREGLAGPTYEQYF.

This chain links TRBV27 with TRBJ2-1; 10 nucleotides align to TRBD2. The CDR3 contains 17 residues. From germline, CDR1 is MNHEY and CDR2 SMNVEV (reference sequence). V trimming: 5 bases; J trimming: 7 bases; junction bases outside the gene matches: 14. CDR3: CASSPIAGGSLENEQFF. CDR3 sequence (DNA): TGTGCCAGCAGTCCAATAGCGGGAGGATCTCTTGAGAATGAGCAGTTCTTC.

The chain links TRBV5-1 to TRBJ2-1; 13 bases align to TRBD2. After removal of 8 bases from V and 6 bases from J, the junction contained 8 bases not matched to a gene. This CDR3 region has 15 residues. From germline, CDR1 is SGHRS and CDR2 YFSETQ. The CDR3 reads CASSLAGGLGNEQFF. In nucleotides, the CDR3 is TGCGCCAGTTCACTAGCGGGAGGGCTGGGCAATGAGCAGTTCTTC.

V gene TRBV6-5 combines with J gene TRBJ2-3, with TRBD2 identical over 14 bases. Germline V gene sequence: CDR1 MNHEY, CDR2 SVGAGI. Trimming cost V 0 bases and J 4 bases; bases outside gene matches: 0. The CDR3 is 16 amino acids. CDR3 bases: TGTGCCAGCAGTTACTCGGGACTAGCGGGGGCAGATACGCAGTATTTT. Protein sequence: CASSYSGLAGADTQYF.

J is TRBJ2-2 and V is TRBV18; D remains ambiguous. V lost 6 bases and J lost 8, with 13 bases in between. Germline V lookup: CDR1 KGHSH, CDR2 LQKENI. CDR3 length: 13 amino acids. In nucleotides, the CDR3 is TGTGCCAGCTCGCTAGATGGATTGGGGGAGCTGTTTTTT. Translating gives CASSLDGLGELFF.